Listed here are 21 T cell receptor beta chains from one sample, sequenced in a study of T cell repertoires in cytomegalovirus infection. TCRdb redid the calling of the reads with MiXCR, one entry per CDR3 protein. The profile covers about 740,000 distinct CDR3 sequences, with around a third appearing a single time and 15% to 20% taken by the ten largest. Antigens for these TCRs are unknown. The sample here was cultured PBMCs, taken from culture after CMV antigen stimulation. All receptors derive from a human donor in good health (CMV status not recorded). Some clones in this sample may be carry-over from other donors' samples.

The rearrangement links TRBV4-1 to TRBJ2-1, with TRBD2 matching over 7 bases. Germline CDR1 and CDR2: MGHRA and YSYEKL. J was trimmed by 8 bases and V by 0 bases; bases with no gene match: 1. This CDR3 has 13 residues. The CDR3 here is CASSQETSHEQFF. The CDR3 DNA is TGCGCCAGCAGCCAAGAGACTAGCCATGAGCAGTTCTTC.

This chain uses TRBV12-3 or TRBV12-4 with TRBJ1-1, with unresolved D. V was trimmed by 6 bases and J by 1 base, leaving 9 bases between them. The CDR3 has 13 residues. The CDR3 loop reads CASSRAPNTEAFF. Written as DNA, the CDR3 is TGTGCCAGCAGCCGTGCCCCGAACACTGAAGCTTTCTTT.

This clonotype came up a few times. The chain employs TRBV7-9 and TRBJ2-5; D possibly matches TRBD1 or TRBD2 (6 bases each). The CDR3 sequence is 15 residues long. V was trimmed by 11 bases and J by 5 bases, leaving 24 bases between them. Germline CDR1 reads SEHNR; CDR2 reads FQNEAQ (reference sequence). This chain's CDR3 is CACQKAGGADETQYF. The CDR3 DNA reads TGTGCCTGCCAAAAGGCCGGGGGCGCCGACGAGACCCAGTACTTC.

With respect to this clonotype: At one end the junction does not follow the germline gene, possibly because of a read error. V gene TRBV7-6 combines with J gene TRBJ1-5; TRBD1 agrees at 9 bases. Germline V gene lookup returns CDR1 SGHVS and CDR2 FNYEAQ. The CDR3 sequence is 14 residues long. The CDR3 protein is CVSSSGQGLEPQHF. CDR3 sequence (DNA): TGTGTCAGCAGCTCGGGACAGGGTTTAGAGCCCCAGCATTTT.

This clonotype was detected once. This chain joins TRBV19 and TRBJ1-2; D is unclear. CDR1 LNHDA and CDR2 SQIVND come from the germline V gene (reference sequence). V lost 3 bases, J lost 8 bases, and 13 bases lay in between. This CDR3 contains 13 residues. CDR3 nucleotides: TGTGCCAGTAGTATGAGTGGCTGGAGGGGCTACACCTTC. Its protein is CASSMSGWRGYTF.

The rearrangement uses TRBV2 and TRBJ1-2; a weak D match, TRBD1 (5 bases). The CDR3 extends over 13 amino acids. Trimming cost V 6 bases and J 8 bases, with 16 bases left between them. Germline-derived CDR1 and CDR2 are SNHLY and FYNNEI. The DNA for the CDR3 is TGTGCCAGCAGCCCGTGGGGCACCAAGGGCTACACCTTC. Translated: CASSPWGTKGYTF. Using reference TRBV2 and TRBJ1-2 for the parts outside the CDR3, the full variable domain is EPEVTQTPSHQVTQMGQEVILRCVPISNHLYFYWYRQILGQKVEFLVSFYNNEISEKSEIFDDQFSVERPDGSNFTLKIRSTKLEDSAMYFCASSPWGTKGYTFGSGTRLTVV.

This clonotype appeared once. V is TRBV4-1 and J is TRBJ2-7, with 7 bases matching TRBD2. The ends lost 4 bases at V and 7 bases at J; junction bases unmatched: 10. Germline CDR1 reads MGHRA; CDR2 reads YSYEKL. The CDR3 is made up of 14 amino acids. The CDR3 coding sequence is TGCGCCAGCAGCCGAAGGGAGGGGTACCAAGAGCAGTACTTC. Its protein is CASSRREGYQEQYF.

The chain links TRBV2 to TRBJ1-3; a weak D match, TRBD1 (5 bases). The CDR3 covers 17 residues. The germline V and J ends were trimmed by 3 bases and 0 bases, with 15 bases remaining between them. Germline V gene sequence: CDR1 SNHLY, CDR2 FYNNEI. The CDR3: CASSEGDGWSSGNTIYF. The CDR3 nucleotides are TGTGCCAGCAGTGAGGGGGACGGCTGGAGCTCTGGAAACACCATATATTTT.

The genes are TRBV2 and TRBJ2-2; unclear D gene. This CDR3 is 15 amino acids long. Deletions cut 1 base from V and 4 bases from J, with 10 bases between. Germline loops: CDR1 SNHLY, CDR2 FYNNEI. CDR3 nucleotides: TGTGCCAGCAGTGAAGTACTGGCAGTCACCGGGGAGCTGTTTTTT. It is translated as CASSEVLAVTGELFF.

The chain recombines TRBV2 with TRBJ1-3; the D is unclear. The CDR3 sequence is 17 residues long. Looked up from germline, CDR1 is SNHLY and CDR2 is FYNNEI. Trimming cost V 2 bases and J 4 bases, with 18 bases left between them. The CDR3 loop reads CASSEQLVGSSGNTIYF. The CDR3 nucleotides read TGTGCCAGCAGTGAACAACTTGTGGGTTCCAGCGGAAACACCATATATTTT. Using reference TRBV2 and TRBJ1-3 for the parts outside the CDR3, the full variable domain is EPEVTQTPSHQVTQMGQEVILRCVPISNHLYFYWYRQILGQKVEFLVSFYNNEISEKSEIFDDQFSVERPDGSNFTLKIRSTKLEDSAMYFCASSEQLVGSSGNTIYFGEGSWLTVV.

In DNA form, the CDR3 reads TGTGCCAGCAGTGTCCGGGACAGGGCGGGGGAGACCCAGTACTTC. Its protein is CASSVRDRAGETQYF. The V and J genes are TRBV12-3 or TRBV12-4 and TRBJ2-5, with TRBD1 matching over 9 bases. The CDR3 has 15 residues. J lost 5 bases, V lost 5 bases, and 9 bases had no gene match.

The rearrangement joins TRBV15 to TRBJ2-2; no reliable D call. The CDR3 has 12 residues. V lost 6 bases and J 7 bases, leaving 9 bases between the germline ends. Germline CDR1 reads LNHNV; CDR2 reads YYDKDF (reference sequence). CDR3 in amino acids: CATRAPGGELFF. Here the CDR3 DNA reads TGTGCCACCAGAGCACCGGGCGGGGAGCTGTTTTTT.

V gene TRBV6-1 combines with J gene TRBJ1-2; maybe TRBD1 (6 bases). The CDR3 runs 15 residues. V lost 6 bases, J lost 7 bases, and 21 bases lay in between. Germline V lookup: CDR1 MNHNS, CDR2 SASEGT. CDR3 DNA sequence: TGTGCCAGCAGAATTTCAGGGGTTGAGATCGGTGGCTACACCTTC. Translation gives CASRISGVEIGGYTF.

Remarks on this clonotype: At one of its ends the junction is not consistent with the germline gene, which may arise from a read error. The V gene is TRBV7-6, the J gene TRBJ2-3, with D hard to call. From germline, CDR1 is SGHVS and CDR2 FNYEAQ. This CDR3 is built from 16 residues. Written as DNA, the CDR3 is TGTACCAGCAGCTTAACGACCATAGACCGACCAGATACGCAGTATTTT. Translation gives CTSSLTTIDRPDTQYF. Together with reference TRBV7-6 and TRBJ2-3, the CDR3 gives the full variable domain: GAGVSQSPRYKVTKRGQDVALRCDPISGHVSLYWYRQALGQGPEFLTYFNYEAQQDKSGLPNDRFSAERPEGSISTLTIQRTEQRDSAMYRCTSSLTTIDRPDTQYFGPGTRLTVL.

V usage is TRBV7-9 and J usage is TRBJ1-1, with a tentative D call TRBD1 (5 bases). The CDR3 loop spans 14 amino acids. Deletions cut 5 bases from V and 6 bases from J, with 16 bases between. The V gene's germline CDR1 is SEHNR and CDR2 FQNEAQ (reference sequence). DNA for the CDR3: TGTGCCAGCAGCAGGCCGACAGCAAACGCTGAAGCTTTCTTT. As protein: CASSRPTANAEAFF. Filled out from reference TRBV7-9 and TRBJ1-1, the complete variable domain reads DTGVSQNPRHKITKRGQNVTFRCDPISEHNRLYWYRQTLGQGPEFLTYFQNEAQLEKSRLLSDRFSAERPKGSFSTLEIQRTEQGDSAMYLCASSRPTANAEAFFGQGTRLTVV.

This chain links TRBV20-1 with TRBJ1-2; D may be TRBD1 (5 bases). Trimming cost V 6 bases and J 7 bases, with 15 bases left between them. The CDR3 loop spans 12 amino acids. Germline CDR1 reads DFQATT; CDR2 reads SNEGSKA (reference sequence). The CDR3 reads CSAGGAQGGYTF. CDR3 bases: TGCAGTGCGGGTGGGGCTCAGGGTGGCTACACCTTC.

This clonotype came up a few times. The chain combines TRBV2 with TRBJ2-7; D call uncertain. The CDR3 runs to 11 residues. The V end lost 3 bases, the J end lost 8 bases, and 8 bases lay between the germline ends. Germline CDR1 SNHLY, CDR2 FYNNEI. CDR3 coding DNA: TGTGCCAGCAGTGAGGCTACGCAGCAGTACTTC. Translated, it gives CASSEATQQYF.

This chain links TRBV2 with TRBJ1-6, with a possible D match to TRBD1 (6 bases). Germline V lookup: CDR1 SNHLY, CDR2 FYNNEI. V was shortened by 7 bases and J by 1 base, with 11 bases between the two germline ends. The CDR3 extends over 15 amino acids. The CDR3 is CASTVDRSYNSPLHF. CDR3 sequence (DNA): TGTGCCAGCACCGTAGACAGGTCCTATAATTCACCCCTCCACTTT.

This clonotype has more than one count but fewer than ten. CDR3 bases: TGTGCTAGTGGTTTGGTATTGGGCGGGAGCTGGTATGAGCAGTTCTTC. Translation: CASGLVLGGSWYEQFF. The J gene is TRBJ2-1, the V gene TRBV12-5; 7 nucleotides line up with TRBD2. J lost 8 bases, V lost 0 bases, and 10 bases had no gene match. The CDR3 covers 16 residues. Germline loops: CDR1 LGHNT, CDR2 FRNRAP.

The chain is built from TRBV7-6 and TRBJ2-1; 10 bases align to TRBD2. CDR1 is SGHVS and CDR2 is FNYEAQ in the germline V gene. This CDR3 is built from 16 residues. V lost 4 bases and J lost 2; bases outside the gene matches: 5. This chain's CDR3 is CASSYELAGAYNEQFF. The CDR3 nucleotides are TGTGCCAGCAGCTACGAGCTAGCGGGGGCCTACAATGAGCAGTTCTTC.

V gene TRBV20-1 combines with J gene TRBJ2-3; 11 nucleotides align to TRBD2. The CDR3 contains 15 residues. Germline assignment: CDR1 DFQATT and CDR2 SNEGSKA (reference sequence). Losses at the gene ends were 6 bases for V and 1 base for J; bases not matched to a gene: 6. The chain's CDR3 is CSAPVTSGGTDTQYF. The CDR3 DNA sequence: TGCAGTGCCCCTGTGACTAGCGGGGGCACAGATACGCAGTATTTT.